This entry lists 7 T cell receptor beta chains sequenced from one sample in a study of cytomegalovirus exposure and HLA in healthy donors (dated by TCRdb to the late 2010s). Libraries were built with the immunoSEQ multiplex PCR assay. A mixture of 60 forward primers for TCR Vbeta segments and 13 reverse primers for TCR Jbeta segments was used in the multiplex PCR. TCRdb mirrors the immuneACCESS table, restricted to in-frame sequences. Some clones are absent from its copies; in checked studies, under half trace to an unresolved V gene, and the reason for the others is unknown. A total of 100,000 to 150,000 clones appear in this sample, approximately 83% of them only once. The ten largest clones take up approximately 3.6% of the sample. The sample consisted of PBMCs. The receptors shown here come from a woman in her forties in good health and CMV-seropositive.

This chain joins TRBV6-5 and TRBJ1-1; D remains ambiguous. The V end was cut by 2 bases, the J end by 8 bases, with 15 bases between. CDR1 and CDR2 from the germline V gene are MNHEY and SVGAGI. The CDR3 has 14 amino acids. The CDR3 here is CASSYTARAREAFF. The DNA of the CDR3 is TGTGCCAGCAGTTACACTGCGAGAGCGCGCGAAGCTTTCTTT.

This clone was counted between two and nine times. The chain combines TRBV2 with TRBJ1-1, with TRBD1 as a possible D gene (5 bases). The CDR3 runs to 14 residues. Germline-derived CDR1 and CDR2 are SNHLY and FYNNEI. Trimming cost V 2 bases and J 0 bases, with 7 bases left between them. The CDR3 coding sequence is TGTGCCAGCAGTGAATGGGGCGTGAACACTGAAGCTTTCTTT. Its protein is CASSEWGVNTEAFF.

The genes are TRBV6-6 and TRBJ2-7; D uncertain. The CDR3 runs 12 residues. The germline V gene encodes CDR1 MNHNY and CDR2 SVGAGI (reference sequence). V was pared by 5 bases and J by 3 bases, with 8 bases between. The CDR3 bases are TGTGCCAGCAGTCTTGGCATCTACGAGCAGTACTTC. Translation gives CASSLGIYEQYF.

The chain couples TRBV7-9 to TRBJ2-3; TRBD1 matches at 7 bases. Germline CDR1 and CDR2: SEHNR and FQNEAQ (reference sequence). V lost 5 bases, J lost 5 bases, and 10 bases stayed unmatched. The CDR3 extends over 15 amino acids. The CDR3 DNA sequence: TGTGCCAGCAGCCCAGCGGACAGGCTGGGAGATACGCAGTATTTT. Translation: CASSPADRLGDTQYF.

The chain combines TRBV5-1 with TRBJ2-1; 8 bases match TRBD2. Germline loops: CDR1 SGHRS, CDR2 YFSETQ. Losses at the gene ends were 3 bases for V and 0 bases for J; bases not matched to a gene: 5. This CDR3 contains 16 residues. This CDR3 is CASSSSGTSSYNEQFF. CDR3 bases: TGCGCCAGCAGCTCTTCCGGGACTAGCTCCTACAATGAGCAGTTCTTC.

The J gene is TRBJ2-1, the V gene TRBV5-1; 8 bases are shared with TRBD2. After removal of 4 bases from V and 4 bases from J, the junction contained 7 bases not matched to a gene. The CDR3 contains 15 residues. CDR1 and CDR2 (germline): SGHRS, YFSETQ. In DNA form, the CDR3 reads TGCGCCAGCAGCAACACAGCGGGAGTTTACAATGAGCAGTTCTTC. Protein: CASSNTAGVYNEQFF.

The chain combines TRBV2 with TRBJ2-7; D ambiguous. Germline CDR1 reads SNHLY; CDR2 reads FYNNEI. The CDR3 totals 11 residues. Trimming took off 6 bases at V and 4 bases at J, with 7 bases between the two ends. CDR3 in amino acids: CASSARYEQYF. In nucleotides, the CDR3 is TGTGCCAGCAGCGCGCGTTACGAGCAGTACTTC.